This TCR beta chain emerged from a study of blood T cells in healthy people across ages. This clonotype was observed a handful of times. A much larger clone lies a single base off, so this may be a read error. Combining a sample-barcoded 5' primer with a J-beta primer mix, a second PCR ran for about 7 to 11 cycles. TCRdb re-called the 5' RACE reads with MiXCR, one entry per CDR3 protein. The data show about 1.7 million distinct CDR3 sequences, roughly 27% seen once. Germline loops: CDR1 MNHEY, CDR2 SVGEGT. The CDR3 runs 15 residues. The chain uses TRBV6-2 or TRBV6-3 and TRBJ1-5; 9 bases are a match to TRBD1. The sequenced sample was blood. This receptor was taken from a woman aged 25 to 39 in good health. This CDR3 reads CASSTGGLSNRPQHF. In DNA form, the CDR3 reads TGTGCCAGCAGTACAGGGGGCTTGAGCAATCGGCCCCAGCATTTT.